This TCR beta chain emerged from a study of blood T cell repertoires in COVID-19. Study at large: Italy, Spain and the United States were the sources of the convalescent and acute COVID-19 samples. Sources were T cells, B-cell-depleted T cells, or PBMCs; the material itself was cDNA or gDNA.

Trimming cost V 4 bases and J 4 bases, with 5 bases left between them. CDR1 and CDR2 (germline): LNHDA, SQIVND (reference sequence). This CDR3 has 11 residues. Per the study methods: Amplifying reference gene primers gave estimates of nucleated cell counts. Assay: immunoSEQ multiplex PCR; the TCRdb copy retains only in-frame clones and omits some. V and J calls and clone size are copied from that table; D and trimming were computed from the DNA. The sample lists about 220,000 clones, around four fifths occurring once. This chain links TRBV19 with TRBJ2-7; no definite D call. The TCR was taken from a man aged 25-45 years with active or convalescent COVID-19. What was sequenced was peripheral blood. The CDR3 DNA is TGTGCCAGTAGTAACGGTTACGAGCAGTACTTC. It specifies CASSNGYEQYF.